The count of the clone carrying this T cell receptor (beta chain) is one. Its specificity is unknown. This sample stems from a study of shared clonotypes between healthy human individuals. Study outcomes and limitations: Sampling included only blood; tissue repertoires likely differ.

The assay used deep level. The sequencing of unsorted PBMC DNA took place on ten immunoSEQ deep assay plates. Profiled with immunoSEQ multiplex PCR; TCRdb holds only in-frame clones, not every one. The sample yields approximately 480,000 clones, about three quarters seen once. Only Caucasian adults living in Nashville, Tennessee served as donors. The CDR3 is 21 amino acids. The germline CDR1 and CDR2 sequences are MDHEN and SYDVKM. With V trimmed by 5 bases and J by 5 bases, 26 bases remained unmatched. The source is a woman in her thirties or forties in good health. Some clones in this sample may be carry-over from other donors' samples. What was sequenced was PBMCs. This chain connects TRBV28 to TRBJ2-3; 9 bases map to TRBD2. The CDR3 sequence: CASSRGSGRGGPLPYLDTQYF. The CDR3 DNA follows: TGTGCCAGCAGTCGGGGTAGCGGGAGAGGCGGGCCCCTCCCTTACTTAGATACGCAGTATTTT.